This TCR beta chain emerged from a study of control samples from healthy donors and cancer patients. Generated by immunoSEQ multiplex PCR, the TCRdb table keeps only in-frame clones and is missing some. The sample contains 260,000 or so clones, over 70% of which appear only once. The CDR3 sequence is 12 residues long. The germline gives CDR1 MNHNS, CDR2 SASEGT. V shed 0 bases and J shed 8 bases, with 4 bases lying between them. Sequenced sample: PBMCs. This TCR was recovered from a woman in her sixties or seventies with lung cancer. The chain has TRBV6-1 and TRBJ1-4; D unclear. The CDR3 DNA is TGTGCCAGCAGTGAAGCCTTGGAAAAACTGTTTTTT. This sequence encodes CASSEALEKLFF.